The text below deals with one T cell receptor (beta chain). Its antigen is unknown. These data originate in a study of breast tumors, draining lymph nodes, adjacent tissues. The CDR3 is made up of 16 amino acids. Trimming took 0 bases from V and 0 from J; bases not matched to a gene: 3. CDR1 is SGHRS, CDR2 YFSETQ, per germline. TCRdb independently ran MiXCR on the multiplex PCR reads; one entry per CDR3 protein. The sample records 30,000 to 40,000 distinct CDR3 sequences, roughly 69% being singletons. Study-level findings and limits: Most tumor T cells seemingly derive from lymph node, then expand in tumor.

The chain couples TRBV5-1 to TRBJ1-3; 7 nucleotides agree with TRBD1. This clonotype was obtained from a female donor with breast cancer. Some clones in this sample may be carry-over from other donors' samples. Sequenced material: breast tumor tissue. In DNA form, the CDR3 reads TGCGCCAGCAGCTTGGAGGGACAGAGCTCTGGAAACACCATATATTTT. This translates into CASSLEGQSSGNTIYF.